Included here is one T cell receptor (beta chain) sequence, with context. The antigen is unknown. Sequencing used immunoSEQ multiplex PCR; TCRdb keeps in-frame clones, though not all of them. Among 150,000 to 200,000 clones, about 90% were seen once, and the ten largest hold 1.1%. These data are taken from a study of T cell responses to AZD1222 COVID-19 vaccine. CDR3 size: 14 residues. With 0 bases clipped from V and 7 bases from J, the junction kept 5 bases outside the gene matches. Germline CDR1 reads MNHNY; CDR2 reads SVGAGI (reference sequence). Study results and limitations: Scientists sampled the repertoires only once the peak T cell response had passed.

Analyses pooled second doses at about 4 or about 12 weeks. This chain connects TRBV6-6 to TRBJ1-1, with TRBD1 matching over 7 bases. This receptor was obtained from an adult who received the AZD1222 COVID-19 vaccine. The material sequenced was peripheral blood, taken 28 days after the second AZD1222 dose. CDR3: CASSYSGQTLEAFF. The CDR3 DNA is TGTGCCAGCAGTTACTCGGGACAGACACTTGAAGCTTTCTTT.